This TCR beta chain was captured by sequencing in a study of post-analysis software for immune sequencing data. Study information: Multiple sclerosis in the patients followed relapsing-remitting, secondary progressive and progressive-relapsing courses. Study results and limitations: TRBV5-6, TRBV5-1 and TRBV20-1 were among 4 or 5 TRBV segments more frequent in patients than controls. Among multiple sclerosis patients, normalized Chao1 diversity was significantly below that of controls.

In the case of this clonotype: What it recognizes is unknown.

Unique molecular identifiers were present in the TCR beta cDNA libraries. Hundreds of thousands of cDNA molecules came from roughly 1 to 10 million T cells. TCRdb re-analysed the PCR reads in MiXCR, keeping a single row per CDR3 protein. In the table there are hundreds of thousands of distinct CDR3 sequences, just under 30% of which are singletons. This CDR3 has 15 residues. Germline V gives CDR1 DFQATT, CDR2 SNEGSKA (reference sequence). The germline V and J ends were trimmed by 0 bases and 8 bases, with 17 bases remaining between them. V is TRBV20-1 and J is TRBJ2-1; D gene ambiguous. The TCR was taken from a girl aged 5-17 years with multiple sclerosis. Sequencing was carried out using blood. The CDR3 spells CSAREASSVFHEQFF. The DNA of the CDR3 is TGCAGTGCTAGAGAAGCATCCAGCGTATTCCATGAGCAGTTCTTC.